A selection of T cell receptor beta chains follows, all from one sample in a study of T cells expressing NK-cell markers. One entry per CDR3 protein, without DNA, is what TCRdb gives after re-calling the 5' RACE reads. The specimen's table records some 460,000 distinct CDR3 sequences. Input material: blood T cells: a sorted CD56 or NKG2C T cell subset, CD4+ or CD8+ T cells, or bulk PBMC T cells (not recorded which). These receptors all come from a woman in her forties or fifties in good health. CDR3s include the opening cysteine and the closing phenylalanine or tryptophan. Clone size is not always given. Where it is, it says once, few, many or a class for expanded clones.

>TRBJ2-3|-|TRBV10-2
CPSSREHGTQYF
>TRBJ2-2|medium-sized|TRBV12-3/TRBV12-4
CASSFRVTGELFF
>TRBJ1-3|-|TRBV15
CATSRAGEARGRNTIYF
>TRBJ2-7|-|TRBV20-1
CSAASRAGEQYF
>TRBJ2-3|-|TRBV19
CASSTSRLAGGATDTQYF
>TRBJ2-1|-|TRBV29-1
CSVGLASYNEQFF
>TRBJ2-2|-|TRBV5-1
CASSFPARASSNTGELFF
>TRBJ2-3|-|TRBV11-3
CASSSRLFTDTQYF
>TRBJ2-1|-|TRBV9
CASSDHTSGSYNEQFF
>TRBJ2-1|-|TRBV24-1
CATSQADRGRAGLYNEQFF
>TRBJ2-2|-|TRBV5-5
CASRGQGAAGELFF
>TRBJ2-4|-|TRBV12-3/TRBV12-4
CASRPFRPESIQYF
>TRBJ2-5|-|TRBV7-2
CASSMGLAGGETQYF
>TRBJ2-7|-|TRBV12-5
CASGSAGVHEQYF
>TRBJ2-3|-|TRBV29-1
CSVDRQRTDTQYF
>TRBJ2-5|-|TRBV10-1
CASSESRPGEGETQYF
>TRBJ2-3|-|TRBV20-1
CSTSGTRATDTQYF
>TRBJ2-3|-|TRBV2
CASSETRVAGFTDTQYF
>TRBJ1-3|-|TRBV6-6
CASSYPFGLGSGNTIYF
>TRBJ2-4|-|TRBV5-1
CASRGRLAGLENIQYF
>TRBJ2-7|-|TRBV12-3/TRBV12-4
CASSPGGPTSGSPYEQYF
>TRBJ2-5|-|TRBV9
CASSVGFDSETQYF
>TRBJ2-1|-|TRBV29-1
CSVAHKLVYEQFF
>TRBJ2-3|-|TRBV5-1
CASSSGTVGDTQYF
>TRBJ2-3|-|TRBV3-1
CASSRLAGGGPDTQYF
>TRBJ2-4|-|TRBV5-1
CASSLAGIGVLAKNIQYF
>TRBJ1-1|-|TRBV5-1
CASSAGGTEAFF
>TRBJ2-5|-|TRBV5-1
CASSPRDSWETQYF
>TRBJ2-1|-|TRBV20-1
CSARGLAKPTSGSVDEQFF
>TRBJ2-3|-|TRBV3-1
CASRTTSGRYTDTQYF
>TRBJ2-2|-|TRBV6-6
CASSTYRGNTGELFF
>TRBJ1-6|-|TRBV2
CASTQGDSPLHF
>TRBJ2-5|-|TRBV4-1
CASSRGVRETQYF
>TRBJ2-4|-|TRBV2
CASESEGGVNIQYF
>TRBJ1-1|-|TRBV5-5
CASSPGLGAFF
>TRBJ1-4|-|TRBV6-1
CASSEQGGQKREKLFF
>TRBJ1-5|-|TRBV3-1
CASSRGNNNQPQHF
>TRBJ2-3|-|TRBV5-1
CASSVPGLAGMDTQYF
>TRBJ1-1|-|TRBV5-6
CASSLRGGQGARRNTEAFF
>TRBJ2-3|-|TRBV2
CASSGRQNRDTQYF
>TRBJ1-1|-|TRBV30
CAWSRSDTEAFF
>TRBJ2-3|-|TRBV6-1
CASRSTPGQGTGTDTQYF
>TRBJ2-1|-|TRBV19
CASRTSGIEQFF
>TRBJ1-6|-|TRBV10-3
CAISVAGTDDSPLHF
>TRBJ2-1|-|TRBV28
CASSLGGGDEQFF
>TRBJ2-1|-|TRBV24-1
CATSDGGSPAWNEQFF
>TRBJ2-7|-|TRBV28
CASSLMDYYSYEQYF
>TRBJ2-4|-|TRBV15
CATGRVALVGSGNIQYF
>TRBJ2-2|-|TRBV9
CASSVPGFGGELFF
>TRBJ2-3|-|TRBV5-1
CASSLVPPRISDTQYF
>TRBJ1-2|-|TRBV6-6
CASLGSHSNYGYTF
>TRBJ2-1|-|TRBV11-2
CASSPLGRRFEQFF
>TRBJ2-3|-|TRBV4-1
CASSKREVTDTQYF
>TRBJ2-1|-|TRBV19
CASSIDPGVGEQFF
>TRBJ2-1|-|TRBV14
CASSRPGQTYNEQFF